The entry below describes one TCR beta chain. Its specific antigen is unknown. No much larger clonotype is one base removed from it; base qualities were not supplied. The data stem from a study of Ad26.COV2.S vaccination and SARS-CoV-2 variants (dated by TCRdb to the early 2020s). About the investigation overall: TCRbeta repertoire sequencing served as the tool for gauging how specific and how broad the SARS-CoV-2-reactive T cell receptors were following Ad26.COV2.S vaccination. The TCR-sequenced set comprised about 32 samples: approximately 19 Ad26.COV2.S vaccine recipients, 5 placebo recipients and 8 SARS-CoV-2 convalescent individuals.

Interpreted using the paper, the time point label stands for: individuals recovered from natural SARS-CoV-2 infection. V is cut back by 5 bases and J by 5 bases, with 7 bases in the junction unmatched. CDR1 and CDR2 were assigned from the germline V gene as MNHEY and SVGAGI. From cysteine to phenylalanine, the CDR3 is 15 amino acids long. The CDR3 DNA has 45 bases and is translated from base 1. TCRbeta CDR3 regions were sequenced with the immunoSEQ Assay. After extraction, genomic DNA underwent amplification by bias-controlled multiplex PCR, followed by high-throughput sequencing. In the authors' own workflow: To quantify the absolute abundance of each unique TCRbeta CDR3 region, sequences were collapsed and filtered. T cell fraction was estimated by normalizing TCRbeta template counts to usable DNA, with usable DNA measured through amplification of reference genes found in all nucleated cells. Repertoire TCRs were annotated as SARS-CoV-2-specific when V gene, CDR3 amino acid sequence and J gene were exactly matched to a known reactive TCR set. The reference SARS-CoV-2 TCR set was obtained from MIRA and was filtered for enrichment in COVID-19-positive ImmuneCODE repertoires, whereby public or cross-reactive TCRs were removed. Using the MIRA antigens, annotated TCRs were further analysed by specific ORF or by position within an ORF. Depth was the summed frequency of annotated unique rearrangements, while breadth was defined as annotated unique rearrangements over total unique productive rearrangements. Group comparisons of TCR breadth used two-sided Wilcoxon rank-sum tests. As stored in TCRdb, this immuneACCESS dataset retains in-frame rearrangements with V and J assigned. A fraction of the clones does not appear; measured against another copy, unresolved V genes explain less than half of the discrepancy, and the remainder lacks a known reason. That table furnishes V, J and clone size, whereas the DNA furnished D and trimming. The sample yields 180,000 or so clones; 87% were counted once. 4.5% to 7.5% of the sample lies in the top ten.

Beyond this particular receptor, the publication reports: Ad26.COV2.S recipients had higher spike-specific TCR breadth than placebo recipients (P = 0.0014). After vaccination, spike-specific CD8+ and CD4+ T cell responses were reported to show substantial breadth. Vaccine and placebo recipients had comparable non-spike TCR breadth, which fits with the vaccine containing only spike. According to the authors, total T cell responses may have been underestimated by the TCR breadth and depth analyses.

The chain is assembled from TRBV6-5 and TRBJ2-3; TRBD2 aligns with 10 central bases. The sequenced sample was peripheral blood, obtained after recovery from COVID-19. This clonotype originated in a human donor who had recovered from COVID-19. The CDR3 here reads CASSPSGGAVDTQYF. The nucleotide sequence is TGTGCCAGCAGTCCCAGCGGGGGGGCCGTAGATACGCAGTATTTT.